This T cell receptor (beta chain) appears in the sequencing data of a study of T cells in Graves' hyperthyroidism and ophthalmopathy. Study-level background: Before any treatment, at initial diagnosis, peripheral blood was collected.

Researchers took RNA transcripts and amplified the TCR beta CDR3 regions from them. The HTBI primer set was used in a first-round RT-PCR of the TCR CDR3. Each CDR3 protein is one row after TCRdb ran MiXCR on the multiplex PCR reads. Here the sample spans about 420,000 distinct CDR3 sequences, 15% to 18% being singletons. When ophthalmopathy did not progress within 18 months, Graves' hyperthyroidism was considered stable. This clonotype was detected only a few times. This CDR3 is built from 15 residues. Germline V gene data show CDR1 as SGDLS and CDR2 as YYNGEE. V trimming: 0 bases; J trimming: 6 bases; junction bases outside the gene matches: 6.

Sequences were obtained from blood. The V call is TRBV9, the J call TRBJ2-1; TRBD2 matches at 7 bases. The TCR originated in a woman between 18 and 30 years old with Graves' hyperthyroidism. The CDR3 is CASSVVGREGNEQFF. CDR3 nucleotide sequence: TGTGCCAGCAGCGTAGTAGGCAGGGAGGGCAATGAGCAGTTCTTC.